The rows below give T cell receptor beta chains drawn from one sample of a study of T-cell memory formation after mild COVID-19. Using its own MiXCR run on the 5' RACE reads, TCRdb lists one record per CDR3 protein. In the table there are about 340,000 distinct CDR3 sequences, approximately 13% of which are singletons. Input material: PBMCs or a T cell subset sorted from them (not recorded which). These receptors came from a man aged 18-30 years who had mild COVID-19 (a few samples of this study predate the infection). Cell type and time point are not known. CDR3s include the opening cysteine and the closing phenylalanine or tryptophan. A D gene is named only where the DNA matches it firmly. Clone size, where shown, is once, few, many, or a class for clones that have expanded.

clone_size	cdr3_length	d_call	j_call	v_call	cdr3_nt	cdr3_aa
many	13	-	TRBJ2-5	TRBV7-2	TGTGCCAGCAGCTTAGCAATTTCGGAGACCCAGTACTTC	CASSLAISETQYF
many	15	-	TRBJ2-5	TRBV21-1	TGTGCCAGCAGCAAAGGCCAAACGGTGGGGGAGACCCAGTACTTC	CASSKGQTVGETQYF
-	14	TRBD2	TRBJ2-3	TRBV15	TGTGCCACCAGCAGGCTGGGGGGGGTTGATACGCAGTATTTT	CATSRLGGVDTQYF
many	16	TRBD2	TRBJ2-2	TRBV25-1	TGTGCCAGCAGTGAAGTTCTAGCGGGGTCGACCGGGGAGCTGTTTTTT	CASSEVLAGSTGELFF
many	15	-	TRBJ2-4	TRBV5-5	TGTGCCAGCAGCTTGCTCACAGCCGAGCTTATAGTTCAGTACTTC	CASSLLTAELIVQYF
-	15	-	TRBJ2-2	TRBV6-2/TRBV6-3	TGTGCCAGCAGTTATGGGACCGCGAACACCGGGGAGCTGTTTTTT	CASSYGTANTGELFF
few	16	-	TRBJ2-3	TRBV15	TGTGCCACCAGCAGAGGGACAGCTGGGGGCACAGATACGCAGTATTTT	CATSRGTAGGTDTQYF
few	15	TRBD1	TRBJ1-2	TRBV6-2/TRBV6-3	TGTGCCAGCAACCCGGACAGGGGGCGCAGGGATGGCTACACCTTC	CASNPDRGRRDGYTF
-	12	-	TRBJ2-1	TRBV5-1	TGCGCCAGCAGGGGGTATTACAATGAGCAGTTCTTC	CASRGYYNEQFF
-	13	-	TRBJ2-5	TRBV7-3	TGTGCCAGCAGCCGACAGGCTCAAGAGACCCAGTACTTC	CASSRQAQETQYF
few	14	-	TRBJ1-2	TRBV29-1	TGCAGCGTTGAAGACCTTCTGCGGGGTAGGGGCTACACCTTC	CSVEDLLRGRGYTF
few	14	-	TRBJ2-1	TRBV24-1	TGTGCCACCGCCCCGAGCAGGGATTACAATGAGCAGTTCTTC	CATAPSRDYNEQFF
-	15	TRBD1	TRBJ1-2	TRBV28	TGTGCCAGCAGTTTGTCCTCGACAGGGTTGAATGGCTACACCTTC	CASSLSSTGLNGYTF
-	17	TRBD2	TRBJ2-1	TRBV7-9	TGTGCCAGCAGCTTAGGGCTTAGCGGGGGCCCCTTCCATGAGCAGTTCTTC	CASSLGLSGGPFHEQFF
many	13	-	TRBJ1-2	TRBV21-1	TGTGCCAGCAGACGGGACGGGATTGGGGGCTACACCTTC	CASRRDGIGGYTF
-	12	TRBD1	TRBJ1-4	TRBV20-1	TGCAGTATGGCCCAGGGGGATGAAAAACTGTTTTTT	CSMAQGDEKLFF
-	14	-	TRBJ2-5	TRBV29-1	TGCAGCGTTGAGAGGAGGGGGGGCCATGAGACCCAGTACTTC	CSVERRGGHETQYF
few	16	TRBD2	TRBJ2-3	TRBV5-1	TGCGCCAGCAGCTTTCTAGCGGGTGACCCCACAGATACGCAGTATTTT	CASSFLAGDPTDTQYF
few	14	TRBD1	TRBJ2-1	TRBV12-3/TRBV12-4	TGTGCCAGCAGTCTCGGACAGGACCTCAATGAGCAGTTCTTC	CASSLGQDLNEQFF
few	12	-	TRBJ1-2	TRBV19	TGTGCCAGTAGCGACCGCGCCTATGGCTACACCTTC	CASSDRAYGYTF
few	16	TRBD1	TRBJ2-7	TRBV11-2	TGTGCCAGCAGGCTAAGACACCGGGACAGCATCTACGAGCAGTACTTC	CASRLRHRDSIYEQYF
-	16	-	TRBJ2-5	TRBV5-1	TGCGCCAGCAGCAATCCGGGCATGTTGGTCCCAGAGACCCAGTACTTC	CASSNPGMLVPETQYF
few	18	-	TRBJ2-6	TRBV5-1	TGCGCCAGCAGCTTGAGGGGAGGAGGATTTTCTGGGGCCAACGTCCTGACTTTC	CASSLRGGGFSGANVLTF
few	17	TRBD1	TRBJ1-1	TRBV20-1	TGCAGTGCTAGAGATATCGAGGACAGGGGGACTAACACTGAAGCTTTCTTT	CSARDIEDRGTNTEAFF
few	15	TRBD2	TRBJ2-5	TRBV4-3	TGCGCCAGCAGCCAAGAAAGGACTAGCGGCGAGACCCAGTACTTC	CASSQERTSGETQYF
few	13	-	TRBJ2-7	TRBV27	TGTGCCAGCAGGGCCGACAGTGCCTACGAGCAGTACTTC	CASRADSAYEQYF
many	17	TRBD1	TRBJ2-7	TRBV30	TGTGCCTGGAGTGCCGGACAGGGGGCGATAGGATCCTACGAGCAGTACTTC	CAWSAGQGAIGSYEQYF
-	12	-	TRBJ2-2	TRBV18	TGTGCCAGCTCAGAAAGCACCGGGGAGCTGTTTTTT	CASSESTGELFF
-	14	-	TRBJ1-4	TRBV19	TGTGCCAGTAGTCCGCTTGGGACTCAGGAAAAACTGTTTTTT	CASSPLGTQEKLFF
few	15	-	TRBJ1-2	TRBV14	TGTGCCAGCAGCCAAGCGCACAATAGTCCCTATGGCTACACCTTC	CASSQAHNSPYGYTF
few	16	TRBD2	TRBJ2-3	TRBV5-1	TGCGCCAGCAGCGCTATAGCGGGGGGCCTTGCAGATACGCAGTATTTT	CASSAIAGGLADTQYF
-	16	-	TRBJ2-5	TRBV4-3	TGCGCCAGCAGCCAAGATTGGGCGAGTCGGTCAGAGACCCAGTACTTC	CASSQDWASRSETQYF
few	12	-	TRBJ2-6	TRBV29-1	TGCAGCGGAAGCTCTGGGGCCAACGTCCTGACTTTC	CSGSSGANVLTF
few	17	TRBD2	TRBJ2-1	TRBV4-2	TGTGCCAGCAGCGCTCCGGGACTAGCGGGGGGGCGCAATGAGCAGTTCTTC	CASSAPGLAGGRNEQFF
few	14	-	TRBJ1-1	TRBV11-3	TGTGCCAGCAGCAACGGGGGGCCGGGGACTGAAGCTTTCTTT	CASSNGGPGTEAFF
few	15	TRBD2	TRBJ2-3	TRBV6-5	TGTGCCAGCAGTTCACTAGCGGGGGGGCGGGATACGCAGTATTTT	CASSSLAGGRDTQYF
few	13	-	TRBJ1-1	TRBV5-1	TGCGCCAGCAGCTGGGCCGTGAGGGCTGAAGCTTTCTTT	CASSWAVRAEAFF
few	15	-	TRBJ2-3	TRBV5-1	TGCGCCAGCAGCTCCCGGGACTTGTCCACAGATACGCAGTATTTT	CASSSRDLSTDTQYF
-	19	TRBD2	TRBJ2-1	TRBV7-9	TGTGCCAGCAGCTTAGGACTTCCGGGACTAGCGTTAGACCACAATGAGCAGTTCTTC	CASSLGLPGLALDHNEQFF
few	13	-	TRBJ2-1	TRBV20-1	TGCAGTGCTCCCGGCGTGTATCGGAATGAGCAGTTCTTC	CSAPGVYRNEQFF
-	14	-	TRBJ2-5	TRBV29-1	TGCAGCGTTCGGGACCCCTATTTGTTCGCGACCCAGTACTTC	CSVRDPYLFATQYF
-	13	-	TRBJ1-1	TRBV20-1	TGCAGTGCTCCCCTTTCCTTGAACACTGAAGCTTTCTTT	CSAPLSLNTEAFF
-	14	-	TRBJ2-5	TRBV7-9	TGTGCCAGCAGCTCCCAGGGATTCCAAGAGACCCAGTACTTC	CASSSQGFQETQYF
-	17	TRBD2	TRBJ2-1	TRBV7-2	TGTGCCAGCAGCTCCGGGACTAGCGGGGGGGCCCCTAATGAGCAGTTCTTC	CASSSGTSGGAPNEQFF
few	14	-	TRBJ2-3	TRBV9	TGTGCCAGCGGGGGGGCCGTGTTCACAGATACGCAGTATTTT	CASGGAVFTDTQYF
few	12	-	TRBJ2-1	TRBV6-6	TGTGCCAGCAGTCGACTAGGCGATGAGCAGTTCTTC	CASSRLGDEQFF
many	13	-	TRBJ1-2	TRBV6-2/TRBV6-3	TGTGCCAGCAGCTACGGAGCTAACTATGGCTACACCTTC	CASSYGANYGYTF
-	15	TRBD2	TRBJ2-1	TRBV20-1	TGCAGTGCTGGACTGGGACTAGCGGGGGACGTCGAGCAGTTCTTC	CSAGLGLAGDVEQFF
-	11	-	TRBJ2-7	TRBV20-1	TGCAGTGCTAGATCCGGACTTTCCGTTGGCTTC	CSARSGLSVGF